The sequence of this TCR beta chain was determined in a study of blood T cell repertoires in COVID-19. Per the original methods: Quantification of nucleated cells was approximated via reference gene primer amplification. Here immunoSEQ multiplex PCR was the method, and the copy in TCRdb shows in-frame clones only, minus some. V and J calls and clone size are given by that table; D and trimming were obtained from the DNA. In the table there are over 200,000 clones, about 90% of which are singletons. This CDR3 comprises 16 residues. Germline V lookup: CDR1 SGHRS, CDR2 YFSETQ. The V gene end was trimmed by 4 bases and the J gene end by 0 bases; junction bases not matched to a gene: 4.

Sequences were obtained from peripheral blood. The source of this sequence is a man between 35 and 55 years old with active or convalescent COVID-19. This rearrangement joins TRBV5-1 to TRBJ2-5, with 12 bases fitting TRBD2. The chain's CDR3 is CASSAGTSGYQETQYF. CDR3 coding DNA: TGCGCCAGCAGCGCGGGGACTAGCGGGTACCAAGAGACCCAGTACTTC.